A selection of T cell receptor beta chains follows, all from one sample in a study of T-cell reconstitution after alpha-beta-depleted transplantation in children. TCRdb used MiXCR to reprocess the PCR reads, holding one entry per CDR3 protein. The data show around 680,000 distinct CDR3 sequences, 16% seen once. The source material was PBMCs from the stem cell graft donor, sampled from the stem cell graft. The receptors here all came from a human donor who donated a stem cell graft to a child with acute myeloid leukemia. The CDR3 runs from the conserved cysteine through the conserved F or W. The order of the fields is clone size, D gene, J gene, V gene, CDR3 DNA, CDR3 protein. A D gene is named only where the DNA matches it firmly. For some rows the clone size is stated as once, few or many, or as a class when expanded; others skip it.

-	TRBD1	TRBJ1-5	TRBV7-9	TGTGCCAGCAGCTCCGACAGGGGTGCGGAGCCCCAGCATTTT	CASSSDRGAEPQHF
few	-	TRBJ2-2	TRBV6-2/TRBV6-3	TGTGCCAGCGGCTTCTTAGACAGAGCGAACACCGGGGAGCTGTTTTTT	CASGFLDRANTGELFF
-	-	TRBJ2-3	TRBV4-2	TGTGCCAGCAGTCGATCGACAAGGGGGACCACAGATACGCAGTATTTT	CASSRSTRGTTDTQYF
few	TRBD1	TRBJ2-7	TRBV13	TGTGCCAGCAGCCCAGGGACAGGTAGCTCCTACGAGCAGTACTTC	CASSPGTGSSYEQYF
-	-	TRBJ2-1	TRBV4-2	TGTGCCAGCAGCCAAGGGTTTGAACAGGAATACAATGAGCAGTTCTTC	CASSQGFEQEYNEQFF
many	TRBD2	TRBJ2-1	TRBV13	TGTGCCAGCAGCTCCAGACTAGCGGGGAGCTCCTACAATGAGCAGTTCTTC	CASSSRLAGSSYNEQFF
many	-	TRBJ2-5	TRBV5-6	TGTGCCAGCAGGGGCGACGGCTATAAAGAGACCCAGTACTTC	CASRGDGYKETQYF
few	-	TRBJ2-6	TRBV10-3	TGTGCCATCAGTGAGTTGGGCGCCTCTGGGGCCAACGTCCTGACTTTC	CAISELGASGANVLTF
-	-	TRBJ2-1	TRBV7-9	TGTGCCAGCAGCTACGCCTTCAGGGATGAGCAGTTCTTC	CASSYAFRDEQFF
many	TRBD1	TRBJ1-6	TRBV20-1	TGCAGTGCTTCTACCGGGACAGGAAATTCACCCCTCCACTTT	CSASTGTGNSPLHF
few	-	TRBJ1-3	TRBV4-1	TGCGCCAGCAGCCAAGATTACGGGCACTCTGGAAACACCATATATTTT	CASSQDYGHSGNTIYF
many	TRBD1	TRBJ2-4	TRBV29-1	TGCAGCGCGGGACAGGGGGACATTCAGTACTTC	CSAGQGDIQYF
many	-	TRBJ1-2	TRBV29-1	TGCAGCGTTGAATCCGACAGAGTCGGGAAGGGCTGCACCTTC	CSVESDRVGKGCTF
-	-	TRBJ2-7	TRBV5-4	TGTGCCAGCAGCTTCGAGGGATCCTACGAGCAGTACTTC	CASSFEGSYEQYF
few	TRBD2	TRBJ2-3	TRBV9	TGTGCCAGCAGCCCCGAGGGTAGCGGGGCCTCGGATACGCAGTATTTT	CASSPEGSGASDTQYF
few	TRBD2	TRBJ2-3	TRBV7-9	TGTGCCAGCAGCTTAGACCGGGGGGGCATGGATACGCAGTATTTT	CASSLDRGGMDTQYF
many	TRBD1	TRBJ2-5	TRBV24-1	TGTGCCACGACAGGGGAAGGGGAGACCCAGTACTTC	CATTGEGETQYF
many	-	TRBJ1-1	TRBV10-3	TGTGCCATCAGTGAGTGGGACATCCGAGACTCCGAAGCTTTCTTT	CAISEWDIRDSEAFF
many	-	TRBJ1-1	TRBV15	TGTGCCACCAGCAGAGTCTCTGAAGCTTTCTTT	CATSRVSEAFF
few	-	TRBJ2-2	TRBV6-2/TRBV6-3	TGTGCCAGCAGTTACATCAACACCGGGGAGCTGTTTTTT	CASSYINTGELFF
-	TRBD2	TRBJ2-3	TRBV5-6	TGTGCCAGCAAGAAACTAGCGGGGGACACAGATACGCAGTATTTT	CASKKLAGDTDTQYF
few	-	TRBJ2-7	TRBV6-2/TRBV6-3	TGTGCCAGCAGTTACTCGATTCGGGGCTCGGCAGGGCAGTACTTC	CASSYSIRGSAGQYF
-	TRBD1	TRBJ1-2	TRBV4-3	TGCGCCAGCAGCCAAGCAGGGATGACAGGGGCGGATGGCTACACCTTC	CASSQAGMTGADGYTF
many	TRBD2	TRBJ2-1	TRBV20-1	TGCAGTGCTACCGTCCCGGGACTAGCGGGGGGGCCCTACAATGAGCAGTTCTTC	CSATVPGLAGGPYNEQFF
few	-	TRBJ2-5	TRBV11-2	TGTGCCAGCAGCTTGCTGGGACACGGAGAGACCCAGTACTTC	CASSLLGHGETQYF
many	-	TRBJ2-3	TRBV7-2	TGTGCCAGCAGCTTGGCTAGCGTAACAGATACGCAGTATTTT	CASSLASVTDTQYF
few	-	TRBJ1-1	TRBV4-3	TGCGCCAGCAGCCAAGACCGGGGAGGGAACACTGAAGCTTTCTTT	CASSQDRGGNTEAFF
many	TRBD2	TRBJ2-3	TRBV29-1	TGCAGCGCAGGACTAGCGGGGGGGAGCACAGATACGCAGTATTTT	CSAGLAGGSTDTQYF
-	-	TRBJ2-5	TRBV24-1	TGTGCCACCAGTATCCCCTACAGGGAAGAGACCCAGTACTTC	CATSIPYREETQYF
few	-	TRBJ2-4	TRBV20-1	TGCAGTGCTAGTCCCCAGGAGGATCCCACCAAAAACATTCAGTACTTC	CSASPQEDPTKNIQYF
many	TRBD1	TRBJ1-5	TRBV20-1	TGCAGTGCTATCAGGGGGGCTAATCAGCCCCAGCATTTT	CSAIRGANQPQHF
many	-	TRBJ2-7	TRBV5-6	TGTGCCAGCAGCGGGACGGGGGCGAGGGACGAGCAGTACTTC	CASSGTGARDEQYF
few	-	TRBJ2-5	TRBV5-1	TGCGCCAGCAGCTTTTCCCCATCTGGGGAGACCCAGTACTTC	CASSFSPSGETQYF
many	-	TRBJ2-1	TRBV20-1	TGCAGTGCAAACCCCAGAGCCTACAATGAGCAGTTCTTC	CSANPRAYNEQFF
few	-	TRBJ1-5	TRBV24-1	TGTGCCACCAGTCAGGGAAATCAGCCCCAGCATTTT	CATSQGNQPQHF
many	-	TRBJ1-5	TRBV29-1	TGCAGCGCTTCTGGAGGGATAGACAATCAGCCCCAGCATTTT	CSASGGIDNQPQHF
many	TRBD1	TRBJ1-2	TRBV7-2	TGTGCCAGCAGCGTGGACAGGGCCAGCTATGGCTACACCTTC	CASSVDRASYGYTF
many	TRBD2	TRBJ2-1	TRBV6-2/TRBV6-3	TGTGCCTCCGGGGGGACCGCTAAATACAATGAGCAGTTCTTC	CASGGTAKYNEQFF
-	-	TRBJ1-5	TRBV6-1	TGTGCCAGCAGTAGAGACAGCAACAATCAGCCCCAGCATTTT	CASSRDSNNQPQHF
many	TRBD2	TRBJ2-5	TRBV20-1	TGCAGTGCTCCCCCACTAGCGGGCATGGAGACCCAGTACTTC	CSAPPLAGMETQYF
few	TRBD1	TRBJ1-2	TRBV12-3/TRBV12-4	TGTGCCAGCAGTTTATCGGGACAGGGGGACTATGGCTACACCTTC	CASSLSGQGDYGYTF
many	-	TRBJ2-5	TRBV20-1	TGCAGTGCTAGACTAGCGCGAGAGACCCAGTACTTC	CSARLARETQYF
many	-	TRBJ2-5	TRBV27	TGTGCCAGCAAGGCAGGGGCTATACAAGAGACCCAGTACTTC	CASKAGAIQETQYF
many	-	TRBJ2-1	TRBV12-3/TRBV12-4	TGTGCCAGCAGTACCCGGGGAATATACAATGAGCAGTTCTTC	CASSTRGIYNEQFF
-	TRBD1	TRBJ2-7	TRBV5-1	TGCGCCAGCAGTTCAACGGGACAGGGTACGGTGGAGCAGTACTTC	CASSSTGQGTVEQYF
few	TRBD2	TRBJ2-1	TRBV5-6	TGTGCCAGCAGCTTGGCCATCGGGGGGTCATACAATGAGCAGTTCTTC	CASSLAIGGSYNEQFF
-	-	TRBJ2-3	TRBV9	TGTGCCAGCAGCGTAGGCCTAGGGGTTATAATCACAGATACGCAGTATTTT	CASSVGLGVIITDTQYF
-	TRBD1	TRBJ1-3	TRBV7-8	TGTGCCAGCTCCCCGAGTCCGGGACAGGGGTCTGGAAACACCATATATTTT	CASSPSPGQGSGNTIYF
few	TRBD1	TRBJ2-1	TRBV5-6	TGTGCCAGCAGCGACGACGGGACAGGGCCAGGGAATGAGCAGTTCTTC	CASSDDGTGPGNEQFF
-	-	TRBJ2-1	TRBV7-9	TGTGCCACCGAAGCGGTGGGGAATGAGCAGTTCTTC	CATEAVGNEQFF
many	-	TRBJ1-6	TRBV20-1	TGCAGTGCCACGGGCAGGAACTATAATTCACCCCTCCACTTT	CSATGRNYNSPLHF